This T cell receptor beta chain was identified in a study of T cell responses to AZD1222 COVID-19 vaccine. Study results and caveats: Researchers took repertoire samples only after the peak T cell response had come. Donors were chiefly white British, with a greater number of females, and clonal diversity was perhaps underestimated. The study found vaccine-associated CD4 TCRs spanning spike, dominant at 160-218 and 743-854.

This CDR3 contains 17 residues. V lost 1 base and J lost 4, with 17 bases in between. Germline CDR1 is LGHNA and CDR2 is YSLEER. Data came from immunoSEQ multiplex PCR; TCRdb stores just in-frame clones and leaves some out. This sample yields roughly 190,000 clones, of which approximately 91% are seen a single time; approximately 0.97% belongs to the top ten. With respect to this clone: The antigen is not known.

The clonotype originates from an adult in good health. Sequencing was performed on peripheral blood, taken on day 0 of AZD1222 vaccination. The chain links TRBV4-3 to TRBJ2-1; D may be TRBD2 (5 bases). The CDR3 region has the DNA TGCGCCAGCAGCCAAGCTGCGGGTGCAGAACTTTACAATGAGCAGTTCTTC. Its protein product is CASSQAAGAELYNEQFF.